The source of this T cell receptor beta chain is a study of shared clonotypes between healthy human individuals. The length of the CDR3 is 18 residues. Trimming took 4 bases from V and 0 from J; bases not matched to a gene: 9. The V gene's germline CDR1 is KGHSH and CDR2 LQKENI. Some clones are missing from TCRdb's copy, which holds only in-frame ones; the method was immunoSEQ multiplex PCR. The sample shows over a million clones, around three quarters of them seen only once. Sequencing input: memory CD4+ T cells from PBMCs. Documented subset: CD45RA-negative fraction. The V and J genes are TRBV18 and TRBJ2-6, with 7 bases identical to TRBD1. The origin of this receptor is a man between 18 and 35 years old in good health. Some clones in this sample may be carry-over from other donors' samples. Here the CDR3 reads CASSRTRDSRSGANVLTF. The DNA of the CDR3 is TGTGCCAGCTCACGAACCCGGGACAGCCGCTCTGGGGCCAACGTCCTGACTTTC.